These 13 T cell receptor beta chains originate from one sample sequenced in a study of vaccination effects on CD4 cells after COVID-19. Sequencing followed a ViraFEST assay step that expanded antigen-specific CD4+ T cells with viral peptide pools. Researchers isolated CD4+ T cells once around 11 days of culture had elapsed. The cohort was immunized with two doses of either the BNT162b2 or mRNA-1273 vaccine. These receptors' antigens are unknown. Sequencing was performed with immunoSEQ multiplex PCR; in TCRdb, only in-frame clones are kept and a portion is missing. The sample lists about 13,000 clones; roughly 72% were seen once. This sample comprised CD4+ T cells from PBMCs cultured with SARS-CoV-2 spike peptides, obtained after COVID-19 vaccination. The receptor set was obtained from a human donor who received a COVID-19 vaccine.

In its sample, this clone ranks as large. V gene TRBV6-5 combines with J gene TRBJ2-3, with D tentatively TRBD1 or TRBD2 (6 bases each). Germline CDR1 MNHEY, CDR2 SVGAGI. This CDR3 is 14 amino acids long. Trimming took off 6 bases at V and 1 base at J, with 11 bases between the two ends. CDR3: CASREGVGTDTQYF. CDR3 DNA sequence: TGTGCCAGCAGGGAGGGGGTGGGCACAGATACGCAGTATTTT.

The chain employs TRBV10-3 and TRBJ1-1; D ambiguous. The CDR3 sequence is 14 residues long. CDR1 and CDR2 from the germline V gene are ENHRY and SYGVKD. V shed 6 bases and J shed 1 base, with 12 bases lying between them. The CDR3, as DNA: TGTGCCATCAGCCTTGCCCCGGGGAACACTGAAGCTTTCTTT. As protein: CAISLAPGNTEAFF.

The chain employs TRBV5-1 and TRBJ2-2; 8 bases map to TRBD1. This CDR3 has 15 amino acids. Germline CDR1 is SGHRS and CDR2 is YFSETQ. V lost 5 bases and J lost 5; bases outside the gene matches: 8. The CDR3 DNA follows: TGCGCCAGCAGTTACGGACAGGGCGGTACCGGGGAGCTGTTTTTT. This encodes CASSYGQGGTGELFF.

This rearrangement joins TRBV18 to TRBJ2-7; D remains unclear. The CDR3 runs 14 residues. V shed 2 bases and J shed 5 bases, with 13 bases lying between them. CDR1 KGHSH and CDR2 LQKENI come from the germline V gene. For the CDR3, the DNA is TGTGCCAGCTCACCAACGACCTTTTTTCACGAGCAGTACTTC. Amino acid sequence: CASSPTTFFHEQYF.

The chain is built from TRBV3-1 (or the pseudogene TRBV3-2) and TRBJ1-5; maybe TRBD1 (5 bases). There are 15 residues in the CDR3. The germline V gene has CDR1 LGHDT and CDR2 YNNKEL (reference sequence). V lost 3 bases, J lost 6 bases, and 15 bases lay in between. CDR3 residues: CASSQAWGSGQPQHF. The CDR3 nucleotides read TGTGCCAGCAGCCAGGCGTGGGGGTCGGGTCAGCCCCAGCATTTT.

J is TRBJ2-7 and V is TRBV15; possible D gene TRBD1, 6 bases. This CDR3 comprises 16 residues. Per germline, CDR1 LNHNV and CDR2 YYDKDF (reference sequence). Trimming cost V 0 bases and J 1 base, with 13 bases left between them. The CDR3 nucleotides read TGTGCCACCAGCAGAGATGTCCTCCAGGGGTCCTACGAGCAGTACTTC. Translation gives CATSRDVLQGSYEQYF.

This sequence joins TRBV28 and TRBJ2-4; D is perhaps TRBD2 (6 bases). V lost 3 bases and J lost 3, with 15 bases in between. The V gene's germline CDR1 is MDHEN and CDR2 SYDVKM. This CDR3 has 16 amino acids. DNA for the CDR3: TGTGCCAGCAGTTTCCTTAGCGGAACCGGCAAAAACATTCAGTACTTC. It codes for CASSFLSGTGKNIQYF. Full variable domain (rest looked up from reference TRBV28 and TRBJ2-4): DVKVTQSSRYLVKRTGEKVFLECVQDMDHENMFWYRQDPGLGLRLIYFSYDVKMKEKGDIPEGYSVSREKKERFSLILESASTNQTSMYLCASSFLSGTGKNIQYFGAGTRLSVL.

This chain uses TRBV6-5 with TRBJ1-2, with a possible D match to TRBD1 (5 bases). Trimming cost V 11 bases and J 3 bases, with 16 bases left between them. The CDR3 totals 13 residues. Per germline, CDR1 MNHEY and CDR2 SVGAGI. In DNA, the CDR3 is TGTGCCGGCTCCTCAAGGGGTCACTATGGCTACACCTTC. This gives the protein CAGSSRGHYGYTF.

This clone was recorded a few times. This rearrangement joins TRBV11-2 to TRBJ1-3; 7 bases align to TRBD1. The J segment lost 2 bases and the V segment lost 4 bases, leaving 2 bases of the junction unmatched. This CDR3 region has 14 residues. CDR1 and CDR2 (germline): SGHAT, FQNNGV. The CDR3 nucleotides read TGTGCCAGCAGCTCACAGGGGACTGGAAACACCATATATTTT. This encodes CASSSQGTGNTIYF.

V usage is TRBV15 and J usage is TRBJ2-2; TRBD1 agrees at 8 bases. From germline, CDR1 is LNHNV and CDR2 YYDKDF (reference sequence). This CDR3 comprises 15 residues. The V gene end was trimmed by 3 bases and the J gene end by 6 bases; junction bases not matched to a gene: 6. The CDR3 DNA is TGTGCCACCAGCAGCAACCAGGGGGCACCCGGGGAGCTGTTTTTT. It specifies CATSSNQGAPGELFF.

The CDR3 region is CASSKGRTGGDTEAFF. CDR3 coding DNA: TGTGCCAGCAGCAAAGGGCGGACAGGTGGGGACACTGAAGCTTTCTTT. The rearrangement uses TRBV21-1 and TRBJ1-1; the D call TRBD1 from the table was never checked on the DNA. TRBV21-1 is annotated as a pseudogene. The CDR3 sequence is 16 residues long.

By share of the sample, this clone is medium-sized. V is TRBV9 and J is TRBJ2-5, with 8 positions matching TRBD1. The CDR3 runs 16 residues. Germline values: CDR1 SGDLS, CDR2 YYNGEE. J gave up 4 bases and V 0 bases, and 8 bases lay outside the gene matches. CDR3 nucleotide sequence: TGTGCCAGCAGCGTAGGTACAGGGGGTTATGGAGAGACCCAGTACTTC. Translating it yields CASSVGTGGYGETQYF.

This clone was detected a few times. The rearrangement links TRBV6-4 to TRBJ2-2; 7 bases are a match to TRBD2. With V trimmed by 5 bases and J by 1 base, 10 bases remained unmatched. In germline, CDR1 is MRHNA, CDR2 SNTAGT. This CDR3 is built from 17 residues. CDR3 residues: CASSSELARGNTGELFF. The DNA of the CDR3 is TGTGCCAGCAGTAGCGAACTAGCGAGGGGGAACACCGGGGAGCTGTTTTTT.